The sequence of this T cell receptor beta chain was determined in a study of cytomegalovirus exposure and HLA in healthy donors. Method: immunoSEQ multiplex PCR; TCRdb's copy keeps in-frame clones and lacks some. In the table there are about 100,000 clones, around 82% of which are singletons. This TCR was sampled from a woman under 30 in good health and CMV-seronegative. Sequencing was carried out using PBMCs.

The CDR3 DNA follows: TGTGCCAGTAGGGGGGGGCTCACTGAAGCTTTCTTT. Translating gives CASRGGLTEAFF. The rearrangement joins TRBV19 to TRBJ1-1, with D possibly matching TRBD1 (6 bases). Trimming pared 6 bases from V and 4 bases from J, leaving 9 bases between. Germline CDR1 is LNHDA and CDR2 is SQIVND (reference sequence). This CDR3 comprises 12 residues.